This passage covers 30 T cell receptor beta chains from one sample sequenced in a study of T cells in Graves' hyperthyroidism and ophthalmopathy. Researchers amplified the TCR beta CDR3 regions from RNA transcripts. The TCR CDR3 was amplified in a first-round RT-PCR using the HTBI primer set. TCRdb recomputed calls from the multiplex PCR reads with MiXCR, one row per CDR3 protein. The table records about 400,000 distinct CDR3 sequences, approximately 14% of them present only once. The sample comprised blood. These receptors originate from a woman aged 55-69 years with Graves' ophthalmopathy.

The chain joins TRBV7-6 to TRBJ2-7; the match to TRBD2 covers 9 bases. This CDR3 comprises 13 residues. Germline CDR1 is SGHVS and CDR2 is FNYEAQ. Here the CDR3 reads CASSLASDSGSLV. The CDR3 region has the DNA TGTGCCAGCAGCTTAGCGTCGGATAGCGGGAGTCTGGTC.

This clonotype was seen repeatedly, ten times or more. The gene calls are TRBV20-1 and TRBJ2-1; TRBD2 might be the D (6 bases). The CDR3 consists of 16 residues. The V end lost 0 bases, the J end lost 5 bases, and 17 bases lay between the germline ends. Germline V gene data show CDR1 as DFQATT and CDR2 as SNEGSKA (reference sequence). The CDR3 DNA sequence: TGCAGTGCTAGAGATTCGCGGGCGGGGTGGAACAATGAGCAGTTCTTC. Its translation: CSARDSRAGWNNEQFF.

Details on this clonotype: The junction shows a germline mismatch at one end, possibly a read error. The chain employs TRBV5-1 and TRBJ1-5; unclear D gene. Germline CDR1 is SGHRS and CDR2 is YFSETQ. This CDR3 region has 15 residues. As DNA, the CDR3 is TGCACCAGCAGCTTGGTCGGGGATGGCAATCAGCCCCAGCATTTT. Translation gives CTSSLVGDGNQPQHF.

At least ten counts were recorded for this clonotype. V gene TRBV28 combines with J gene TRBJ2-4; TRBD2 agrees at 9 bases. Germline V gene data show CDR1 as MDHEN and CDR2 as SYDVKM. Trimming removed 6 bases from V and 9 bases from J; junction bases left unmatched: 21. The CDR3 is 18 residues long. The CDR3 sequence is CASSSPALGLAGRGIQYF. CDR3 nucleotide sequence: TGTGCCAGCAGCAGCCCCGCCCTGGGGCTAGCGGGAAGGGGCATTCAGTACTTC.

This clonotype has at least ten counts. The gene calls are TRBV15 and TRBJ2-5; 10 nucleotides align to TRBD2. Germline lookup yields CDR1 LNHNV and CDR2 YYDKDF (reference sequence). Germline trimming cut 0 bases from V and 13 bases from J; bases unmatched to any gene: 11. The CDR3 is 15 residues long. The CDR3 loop reads CATSRDRLAGVIRYF. In DNA form, the CDR3 reads TGTGCCACCAGCAGAGATAGGCTAGCGGGAGTCATTCGGTACTTC.

The gene calls are TRBV12-3 or TRBV12-4 and TRBJ2-3, with D tentatively TRBD1 (5 bases). The CDR3 runs 15 residues. V was cut by 2 bases and J by 2 bases, with 11 bases left in between. The CDR3 spells CASSLQGEDTDTQYF. CDR3 DNA sequence: TGTGCCAGCAGTTTACAGGGTGAGGACACAGATACGCAGTATTTT.

The V call is TRBV6-2 or TRBV6-3, the J call TRBJ2-1; the D call may be TRBD1 or TRBD2 (7 bases each). The CDR3 totals 14 residues. V dropped 4 bases and J dropped 7 bases, with 14 bases sitting between them. Germline V gene sequence: CDR1 MNHEY, CDR2 SVGEGT. The CDR3 spells CASSSRGGPNEQFF. Here the CDR3 DNA reads TGTGCCAGCAGTTCCAGGGGGGGGCCTAATGAGCAGTTCTTC.

This clonotype was recorded at least ten times. The chain joins TRBV3-1 to TRBJ2-1, with a tentative D call TRBD2 (6 bases). The length of the CDR3 is 16 residues. The germline V gene has CDR1 LGHDT and CDR2 YNNKEL (reference sequence). V shed 3 bases and J shed 0 bases, with 12 bases lying between them. In nucleotides, the CDR3 is TGTGCCAGCAGCCATAGCGGAGGGAGCTCCTACAATGAGCAGTTCTTC. Protein: CASSHSGGSSYNEQFF.

The table lists this clonotype with many counts. The chain couples TRBV7-2 to TRBJ2-7; weak D call: TRBD2 (6 bases). CDR1 and CDR2 from the germline V gene are SGHTA and FQGNSA. The V end was cut by 1 base, the J end by 4 bases, with 14 bases between. The CDR3 length is 15 residues. CDR3: CASSLVPGRDYEQYF. In DNA, the CDR3 is TGTGCCAGCAGCTTAGTTCCCGGGAGAGATTACGAGCAGTACTTC. Combining the CDR3 with reference TRBV7-2 and TRBJ2-7 gives the whole variable domain GAGVSQSPSNKVTEKGKDVELRCDPISGHTALYWYRQSLGQGLEFLIYFQGNSAPDKSGLPSDRFSAERTGGSVSTLTIQRTQQEDSAVYLCASSLVPGRDYEQYFGPGTRLTVT.

Ten or more counts support this clonotype. The chain links TRBV5-1 to TRBJ2-4; 11 bases align to TRBD2. Germline values: CDR1 SGHRS, CDR2 YFSETQ. The CDR3 is made up of 14 amino acids. V trimming: 6 bases; J trimming: 5 bases; junction bases outside the gene matches: 4. This CDR3 reads CASTELAGENIQYF. DNA of the CDR3: TGCGCCAGCACTGAACTAGCGGGAGAAAACATTCAGTACTTC.

The J gene is TRBJ1-2, the V gene TRBV4-2; D possibly corresponds to TRBD1 (6 bases). The CDR3 spans 14 residues. Trimming took 0 bases from V and 8 from J, leaving 13 bases between them. Per germline, CDR1 LGHNA and CDR2 YNFKEQ. This CDR3 reads CASSQERGGQGYTF. The CDR3 DNA follows: TGTGCCAGCAGCCAAGAACGTGGGGGGCAAGGCTACACCTTC.

This chain links TRBV28 with TRBJ1-5; D remains unclear. The CDR3 extends over 12 amino acids. From germline, CDR1 is MDHEN and CDR2 SYDVKM. Trimming took 5 bases from V and 6 from J, leaving 8 bases between them. The CDR3 coding sequence is TGTGCCAGCAGTGGGCTGACTCAGCCCCAGCATTTT. Translation: CASSGLTQPQHF.

The chain joins TRBV9 to TRBJ2-1; 7 nucleotides agree with TRBD2. J gave up 6 bases and V 6 bases, and 18 bases lay outside the gene matches. Germline V gene sequence: CDR1 SGDLS, CDR2 YYNGEE. The CDR3 contains 17 residues. The CDR3 spells CASNESPGGRGTNEQFF. In DNA form, the CDR3 reads TGTGCCAGCAATGAGTCCCCTGGCGGGAGAGGTACCAATGAGCAGTTCTTC.

For this clonotype: A junction boundary mismatches the germline segment, possibly from a read error. The rearrangement links TRBV2 to TRBJ1-4; 8 bases match TRBD1. Germline V gene lookup returns CDR1 SNHLY and CDR2 FYNNEI. The CDR3 is made up of 14 amino acids. The CDR3 DNA sequence: TGCGCCAGCTCCCTCCGGGACAGGCCAGAGAAACTGTTTTTT. Protein product: CASSLRDRPEKLFF. Supplemented by reference TRBV2 and TRBJ1-4, the full variable domain reads EPEVTQTPSHQVTQMGQEVILRCVPISNHLYFYWYRQILGQKVEFLVSFYNNEISEKSEIFDDQFSVERPDGSNFTLKIRSTKLEDSAMYFCASSLRDRPEKLFFGSGTQLSVL.

V is TRBV28 and J is TRBJ1-6; TRBD1 matches 8 bases. CDR3 length equals 15 residues. V lost 2 bases and J lost 4; bases outside the gene matches: 1. Germline V gene data show CDR1 as MDHEN and CDR2 as SYDVKM. The CDR3: CASSLGTGYNSPLHF. The CDR3 DNA follows: TGTGCCAGCAGTTTAGGGACAGGATATAATTCACCCCTCCACTTT. Variable domain in full (rest from reference TRBV28 and TRBJ1-6): DVKVTQSSRYLVKRTGEKVFLECVQDMDHENMFWYRQDPGLGLRLIYFSYDVKMKEKGDIPEGYSVSREKKERFSLILESASTNQTSMYLCASSLGTGYNSPLHFGNGTRLTVT.

This clonotype was found many times. V usage is TRBV3-1 and J usage is TRBJ2-1, with 8 bases aligning to TRBD1. The CDR3 length is 15 residues. The V and J ends lost 3 bases and 3 bases, in that order; junction bases with no gene match: 4. From germline, CDR1 is LGHDT and CDR2 YNNKEL (reference sequence). The CDR3 spells CASSQDRAGYNEQFF. The DNA of the CDR3 is TGTGCCAGCAGCCAGGACAGGGCGGGCTACAATGAGCAGTTCTTC.

This clonotype was detected ten times or more. The chain employs TRBV20-1 and TRBJ1-1, with TRBD1 as a possible D gene (6 bases). The germline gives CDR1 DFQATT, CDR2 SNEGSKA (reference sequence). The CDR3 has 15 amino acids. V lost 4 bases, J lost 3 bases, and 18 bases lay in between. CDR3 nucleotides: TGCAGTGCTACACCAGGTGGGTACAGGGACACTGAAGCTTTCTTT. The encoded protein is CSATPGGYRDTEAFF.

This clonotype was observed a handful of times. This sequence joins TRBV6-5 and TRBJ2-7; 8 positions agree with TRBD2. The CDR3 runs to 17 residues. Germline loops: CDR1 MNHEY, CDR2 SVGAGI. V lost 5 bases, J lost 3 bases, and 15 bases stayed unmatched. In nucleotides, the CDR3 is TGTGCCAGCAGTCTACACTCGACATCCGGGACTAGCTACGAGCAGTACTTC. Translating gives CASSLHSTSGTSYEQYF.

This clonotype has a count of ten or more. This chain uses TRBV20-1 with TRBJ1-5, with TRBD1 identical over 7 bases. This CDR3 is built from 13 residues. V was clipped by 4 bases and J by 7 bases; unmatched bases: 7. Germline V CDR1 and CDR2: DFQATT, SNEGSKA (reference sequence). CDR3 in amino acids: CSAIQGQGQPQHF. As DNA, the CDR3 is TGCAGTGCTATACAGGGGCAAGGGCAGCCCCAGCATTTT.

The chain employs TRBV5-4 and TRBJ1-6; 7 bases agree with TRBD1. V was clipped by 2 bases and J by 6 bases; unmatched bases: 8. Germline V CDR1 and CDR2: SGHNT, YYREEE (reference sequence). CDR3 length equals 16 residues. CDR3 sequence reads: CASSFGSGTVNSPLHF. The CDR3 DNA reads as TGTGCCAGCAGCTTTGGAAGTGGGACAGTTAATTCACCCCTCCACTTT.

This clonotype was detected ten times or more. The gene calls are TRBV20-1 and TRBJ2-2, with D unresolved. Germline CDR1 DFQATT, CDR2 SNEGSKA (reference sequence). This CDR3 contains 16 residues. V gave up 0 bases and J gave up 5 bases, with 16 bases separating them. Written as DNA, the CDR3 is TGCAGTGCTAGAGAGATCCGGGTCCGGAATACCGGGGAGCTGTTTTTT. It specifies CSAREIRVRNTGELFF.

This rearrangement joins TRBV7-9 to TRBJ2-7; D call uncertain. With 1 base removed from V and 4 bases from J, the gap between germline ends came to 11 bases. The CDR3 length is 14 residues. CDR1 SEHNR and CDR2 FQNEAQ come from the germline V gene (reference sequence). The CDR3 here is CASSLGDGQYEQYF. The CDR3 DNA reads TGTGCCAGCAGCTTAGGTGACGGCCAGTACGAGCAGTACTTC. Combining the CDR3 with reference TRBV7-9 and TRBJ2-7 gives the whole variable domain DTGVSQNPRHKITKRGQNVTFRCDPISEHNRLYWYRQTLGQGPEFLTYFQNEAQLEKSRLLSDRFSAERPKGSFSTLEIQRTEQGDSAMYLCASSLGDGQYEQYFGPGTRLTVT.

This clonotype showed up just a few times. The J gene is TRBJ2-5, the V gene TRBV4-1; 7 bases match TRBD2. CDR3 length: 14 amino acids. CDR1 and CDR2 (germline): MGHRA, YSYEKL. Unmatched junction bases numbered 4, after V lost 3 bases and J lost 3 bases. Here the CDR3 reads CASSQGGLEETQYF. The CDR3 nucleotides are TGCGCCAGCAGCCAGGGTGGACTAGAAGAGACCCAGTACTTC.

This clonotype was detected ten times or more. This sequence joins TRBV20-1 and TRBJ2-3; 7 bases fit TRBD2. V shed 1 base, J shed 3 bases, and the junction held 7 bases outside the gene matches. Germline CDR1 is DFQATT and CDR2 is SNEGSKA (reference sequence). This CDR3 region has 15 residues. The CDR3 DNA reads TGCAGTGCTAGAGGGTTCGGGGGGATAACAGATACGCAGTATTTT. This gives the protein CSARGFGGITDTQYF.

The chain has TRBV7-8 and TRBJ1-1; TRBD1 agrees at 9 bases. Losses at the gene ends were 3 bases for V and 4 bases for J; bases not matched to a gene: 12. Germline values: CDR1 SGHVS, CDR2 FQNEAQ. This CDR3 region has 17 residues. CDR3 sequence (DNA): TGTGCCAGCAGCTTTGGGTATCAACAGGGGGCGATCACTGAAGCTTTCTTT. Protein product: CASSFGYQQGAITEAFF.

This clonotype has just a few counts. V and J are TRBV28 and TRBJ1-2; 8 bases are shared with TRBD1. This CDR3 comprises 14 residues. J gave up 2 bases and V 5 bases, and 4 bases lay outside the gene matches. CDR1 MDHEN and CDR2 SYDVKM come from the germline V gene. CDR3 sequence reads: CASSQGQGNYGYTF. CDR3 nucleotide sequence: TGTGCCAGCAGTCAAGGACAGGGAAACTATGGCTACACCTTC.

V usage is TRBV29-1 and J usage is TRBJ1-3; 9 nucleotides align to TRBD1. With 6 bases clipped from V and 4 bases from J, the junction kept 7 bases outside the gene matches. CDR3 length: 14 amino acids. Germline-derived CDR1 and CDR2 are SQVTM and ANQGSEA. The CDR3: CSVSRGQGGNTIYF. CDR3 in DNA: TGCAGCGTGTCCAGGGGACAGGGCGGAAACACCATATATTTT.

This clonotype was picked up many times. The chain employs TRBV5-1 and TRBJ2-7; no firm D call. This CDR3 has 16 residues. V was trimmed by 0 bases and J by 0 bases, leaving 13 bases between them. Germline CDR1 and CDR2: SGHRS and YFSETQ. The CDR3: CASSLGASLTSYEQYF. The CDR3 nucleotides are TGCGCCAGCAGCTTGGGGGCCAGCCTAACCTCCTACGAGCAGTACTTC.

Many counts were recorded for this clonotype. The chain is built from TRBV6-6 and TRBJ2-3, with a tentative D call TRBD2 (6 bases). There are 16 residues in the CDR3. Germline CDR1 reads MNHNY; CDR2 reads SVGAGI (reference sequence). The V and J ends lost 0 bases and 3 bases respectively, with 13 bases between them. The CDR3 loop reads CASSYSPGLATDTQYF. As DNA, the CDR3 is TGTGCCAGCAGTTACTCGCCGGGACTGGCAACAGATACGCAGTATTTT.

Note on this clonotype: Sequence at one end of the junction differs from germline and may be a read error. The chain carries TRBV5-1 and TRBJ1-1; D unresolved. The CDR3 runs to 12 residues. Germline lookup yields CDR1 SGHRS and CDR2 YFSETQ. The CDR3 coding sequence is TGCGCCGGCAGCTTGGAAGGCATAGAAGCTTTCTTT. It translates to CAGSLEGIEAFF.